One and the same sample provided the 13 T cell receptor beta chains below, sequenced in a study of T cells in tuberculosis. Measured with immunoSEQ multiplex PCR; TCRdb has only the in-frame clones, and not every one. This sample yields 23,000 or so clones, of which 95% to 96% are seen a single time; roughly 9% belongs to the top ten. Sequences were obtained from PBMCs. These TCRs come from a donor aged 10 to 29 with latent tuberculosis or without tuberculosis infection.

The chain combines TRBV4-2 with TRBJ1-1, with D tentatively TRBD1 (5 bases). Trimming took off 4 bases at V and 5 bases at J, with 11 bases between the two ends. Germline V gives CDR1 LGHNA, CDR2 YNFKEQ. This CDR3 has 13 amino acids. In nucleotides, the CDR3 is TGTGCCAGCAGCCCAATACGGGGGACTGAAGCTTTCTTT. Amino acids: CASSPIRGTEAFF.

The CDR3 nucleotides read TGTGCCACGTATTCTAGTCCTGAAGCTTTCTTT. It is translated as CATYSSPEAFF. The chain joins TRBV28 to TRBJ1-1; D is uncertain. Trimming shortened V by 10 bases and J by 6 bases, and 12 bases separated the two germline ends. The CDR3 is 11 amino acids. Germline lookup yields CDR1 MDHEN and CDR2 SYDVKM.

The chain couples TRBV19 to TRBJ1-2; 9 bases fit TRBD1. Germline CDR1 reads LNHDA; CDR2 reads SQIVND (reference sequence). This CDR3 comprises 13 residues. Losses at the gene ends were 7 bases for V and 6 bases for J; bases not matched to a gene: 6. CDR3 loop: CASKNRGQDGYTF. In DNA form, the CDR3 reads TGTGCCAGTAAGAACAGGGGGCAGGATGGCTACACCTTC. The full variable domain, with the rest looked up from reference TRBV19 and TRBJ1-2, is DGGITQSPKYLFRKEGQNVTLSCEQNLNHDAMYWYRQDPGQGLRLIYYSQIVNDFQKGDIAEGYSVSREKKESFPLTVTSAQKNPTAFYLCASKNRGQDGYTFGSGTRLTVV.

V usage is TRBV10-3 and J usage is TRBJ2-7; D gene uncertain. The CDR3 has 11 amino acids. In germline, CDR1 is ENHRY, CDR2 SYGVKD. The germline V and J ends were trimmed by 0 bases and 6 bases, with 3 bases remaining between them. The CDR3 DNA sequence: TGTGCCATCAGTGAGTCGGGCGAGCAGTACGTC. Translating gives CAISESGEQYV.

The CDR3 nucleotides read TGCGCCAGCAGCCCAAGAGAGACAGGCCCTGGCTATGGCTACACCTTC. It codes for CASSPRETGPGYGYTF. This sequence joins TRBV4-1 and TRBJ1-2; tentative D call: TRBD1 (6 bases). This CDR3 has 16 residues. In germline, CDR1 is MGHRA, CDR2 YSYEKL. Between the trimmed V and J ends, which lost 4 bases and 4 bases, there was a span of 19 bases.

This chain uses TRBV11-2 with TRBJ2-7; TRBD1 agrees at 7 bases. Germline CDR1 reads SGHAT; CDR2 reads FQNNGV. This CDR3 spans 15 amino acids. V shed 6 bases and J 0 bases; nucleotides not matched to a gene: 8. The CDR3: CASSRGTESSYEQYF. The CDR3, as DNA: TGTGCCAGCAGTCGTGGGACAGAGAGCTCCTACGAGCAGTACTTC.

The genes are TRBV2 and TRBJ2-3; 7 bases map to TRBD2. The V and J ends lost 6 bases and 2 bases, in that order; junction bases with no gene match: 11. Germline V lookup: CDR1 SNHLY, CDR2 FYNNEI. This CDR3 spans 16 amino acids. CDR3 in DNA: TGTGCCAGCAGCCCGCCCGGACTAGAGCTCACAGATACGCAGTATTTT. Translated: CASSPPGLELTDTQYF.

The chain employs TRBV30 and TRBJ1-6; 8 nucleotides agree with TRBD1. CDR3 length: 17 residues. Per germline, CDR1 GTSNPN and CDR2 SVGIG (reference sequence). V gave up 0 bases and J gave up 4 bases; unmatched junction bases: 8. CDR3 DNA sequence: TGTGCCTGGAGTGTACGGGGCGGACAGGGATATAATTCACCCCTCCACTTT. It translates to CAWSVRGGQGYNSPLHF.

The chain combines TRBV29-1 with TRBJ1-2, with 7 bases identical to TRBD1. The CDR3 has 11 residues. Germline V gene lookup returns CDR1 SQVTM and CDR2 ANQGSEA. The V segment lost 5 bases and the J segment 5 bases; nucleotides outside the gene matches: 2. CDR3 amino acids: CSVSTGYGYTF. As DNA, the CDR3 is TGCAGCGTTTCGACAGGGTATGGCTACACCTTC.

The chain is built from TRBV29-1 and TRBJ1-3, with D perhaps TRBD1 (6 bases). CDR3 size: 13 residues. Germline values: CDR1 SQVTM, CDR2 ANQGSEA. Trimming pared 7 bases from V and 3 bases from J, leaving 13 bases between. The CDR3 spells CSARDIYGNTIYF. CDR3 sequence (DNA): TGCAGCGCCAGGGACATTTATGGAAACACCATATATTTT.

The chain carries TRBV28 and TRBJ2-7; TRBD1 matches 8 bases. The ends lost 5 bases at V and 3 bases at J; junction bases unmatched: 12. The CDR3 has 16 residues. Per germline, CDR1 MDHEN and CDR2 SYDVKM. CDR3 protein: CASSVRDRTIGYEQYF. The CDR3 DNA sequence: TGTGCCAGCAGTGTGCGGGACAGGACGATAGGCTACGAGCAGTACTTC.

This rearrangement joins TRBV27 to TRBJ1-2; TRBD1 agrees at 8 bases. The CDR3 runs 15 residues. Trimming cost V 6 bases and J 3 bases; bases outside gene matches: 9. Looked up from germline, CDR1 is MNHEY and CDR2 is SMNVEV (reference sequence). CDR3 protein: CASRPGYRGDYGYTF. CDR3 sequence (DNA): TGTGCCAGCAGGCCCGGATACAGGGGGGACTATGGCTACACCTTC.

The chain joins TRBV6-1 to TRBJ2-4, with D possibly TRBD2 on 6 matching bases. CDR3 length: 15 amino acids. The V and J ends lost 1 base and 8 bases respectively, with 15 bases between them. Germline CDR1 and CDR2: MNHNS and SASEGT. CDR3 sequence reads: CASSEDGLWRDIQYF. The CDR3 DNA sequence: TGTGCCAGCAGTGAAGACGGCCTTTGGAGGGACATTCAGTACTTC.